This paragraph covers one T cell receptor (beta chain) sequence. Antigen: not known. Germline V gene lookup returns CDR1 SEHNR and CDR2 FQNEAQ (reference sequence). The CDR3 spans 13 residues. Profiled with immunoSEQ multiplex PCR; TCRdb holds only in-frame clones, not every one. This repertoire shows under 85,000 clones, under 80% found once; its top ten account for approximately 5%. The data derive from a study of OX40 agonist ivuxolimab in advanced cancers. Study-wide results and caveats: Clonal expansion from baseline to week 6 occurred in both CD4+ and CD8+ T cells.

The source was CD4+ or CD8+ T cells sorted from blood, collected in a trial of the OX40 agonist ivuxolimab. The rearrangement joins TRBV7-9 to TRBJ2-5; D might be TRBD1 (7 bases). The J call may be incorrect, as the DNA end agrees better with TRBJ2-7. The TCR originated in an adult with an advanced solid tumor such as melanoma, head and neck, liver or kidney cancer. CDR3 sequence (DNA): TGTGCCAGCAGCTTAGGACAGGGACTCGAGCAGTACTTC. This codes for CASSLGQGLEQYF.